The T cell receptor (beta chain) under discussion was sequenced for a study of T cell repertoires in cytomegalovirus infection. Study context: Indications of both CMV infection and matching HLA type were provided by public TCR beta signatures.

TCRdb reanalysed the reads using MiXCR and keeps one entry per CDR3 protein. The sample lists around 800,000 distinct CDR3 sequences; about 30% were seen once. Details on this clonotype: Its target is not known.

This CDR3 has 12 amino acids. Germline V lookup: CDR1 LNHDA, CDR2 SQIVND (reference sequence). Trimming pared 2 bases from V and 4 bases from J, leaving 6 bases between. The input for sequencing was cultured CD8+ T cells from PBMCs, taken from culture after CMV antigen stimulation. This clonotype was obtained from a human donor in good health (CMV status not recorded). Some clones in this sample may be carry-over from other donors' samples. The genes are TRBV19 and TRBJ2-7, with D unclear. In DNA form, the CDR3 reads TGTGCCAGTAGTATAAACAATTACGAGCAGTACTTC. Translating gives CASSINNYEQYF. Combining the CDR3 with reference TRBV19 and TRBJ2-7 gives the whole variable domain DGGITQSPKYLFRKEGQNVTLSCEQNLNHDAMYWYRQDPGQGLRLIYYSQIVNDFQKGDIAEGYSVSREKKESFPLTVTSAQKNPTAFYLCASSINNYEQYFGPGTRLTVT.